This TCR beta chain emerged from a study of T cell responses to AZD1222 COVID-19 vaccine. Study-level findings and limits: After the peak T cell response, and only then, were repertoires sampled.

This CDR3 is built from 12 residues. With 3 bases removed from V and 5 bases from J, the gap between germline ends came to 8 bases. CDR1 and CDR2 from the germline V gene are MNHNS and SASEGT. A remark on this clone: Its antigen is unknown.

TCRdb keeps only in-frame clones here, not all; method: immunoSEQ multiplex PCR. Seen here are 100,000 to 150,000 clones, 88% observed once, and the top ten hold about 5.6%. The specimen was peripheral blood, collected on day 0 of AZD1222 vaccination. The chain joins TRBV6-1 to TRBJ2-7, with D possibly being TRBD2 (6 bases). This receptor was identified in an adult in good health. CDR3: CASSERGNEQYF. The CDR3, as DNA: TGTGCCAGCAGTGAGCGGGGCAACGAGCAGTACTTC.